This record concerns one TCR beta chain sequence. Its antigen is as yet unknown. The record originates from a study of cytomegalovirus exposure and HLA in healthy donors. Overall study findings and caveats: Reportedly, fewer N-insertions than the roughly 700-donor mean appeared in an Asian-associated ancestry cluster in a later analysis.

Primers for the PCR totalled 60 Vbeta and 13 Jbeta. Original handling: The authors later counted roughly 76 million unique TCR beta chains, 8.5 million to 13 million of them shared. Here immunoSEQ multiplex PCR was the method, and the copy in TCRdb shows in-frame clones only, minus some. Clone size and the V and J calls come from that table; the DNA yielded D and trimming. The data contain 100,000 to 120,000 clones, about 80% of them singletons. The CDR3 runs to 14 residues. V lost 6 bases and J lost 1, with 12 bases in between. The germline gives CDR1 LNHDA, CDR2 SQIVND (reference sequence). This clonotype originated in a man younger than 40 in good health and CMV-seronegative. Sequencing used PBMCs. The chain has TRBV19 and TRBJ1-1; D gene uncertain. The DNA of the CDR3 is TGTGCCAGTAGGCCCCGCCAGGCGAACACTGAAGCTTTCTTT. It encodes CASRPRQANTEAFF.